This passage covers 27 T cell receptor beta chains from one sample sequenced in a study of regulatory T cells in long-lasting Graves disease. Relying on iRepertoire HTBI primers and Arm-PCR of CDR3 regions, the team built TCR beta libraries. TCRdb redid the calling of the multiplex PCR reads with MiXCR, one entry per CDR3 protein. This repertoire shows roughly 500,000 distinct CDR3 sequences, approximately 23% found once; its top ten account for 10% to 15%. Specified time point: persistent/refractory GD, antithyroid drugs over 5 years with positive TRAb. RNA from PBMCs was the source of the TCR library. Sample: peripheral blood mononuclear cells (PBMCs), taken when the disease was refractory, from a patient treated with antithyroid drugs. The receptors shown here come from a female donor with Graves disease.

The table lists this clonotype with many counts. The chain couples TRBV28 to TRBJ1-5; no reliable D call. The CDR3 spans 15 residues. Trimming removed 7 bases at V and 0 bases at J, with 13 bases between. CDR1 is MDHEN, CDR2 SYDVKM, per germline. In DNA, the CDR3 is TGTGCCAGCACCATTTCGGGGAATAGCAATCAGCCCCAGCATTTT. It encodes CASTISGNSNQPQHF. Complete variable domain (other parts from reference TRBV28 and TRBJ1-5): DVKVTQSSRYLVKRTGEKVFLECVQDMDHENMFWYRQDPGLGLRLIYFSYDVKMKEKGDIPEGYSVSREKKERFSLILESASTNQTSMYLCASTISGNSNQPQHFGDGTRLSIL.

The chain is built from TRBV2 and TRBJ1-2; D is perhaps TRBD1 (5 bases). The V end was cut by 2 bases, the J end by 4 bases, with 8 bases between. CDR1 is SNHLY, CDR2 FYNNEI, per germline. There are 13 residues in the CDR3. Written as DNA, the CDR3 is TGTGCCAGCAGTGAAAGTGACAGCTATGGCTACACCTTC. This translates into CASSESDSYGYTF.

This clonotype has a handful of counts. The rearrangement uses TRBV7-2 and TRBJ2-7, with D hard to call. The CDR3 runs 14 residues. Trimming stripped 4 bases from V and 6 bases from J, with 16 bases between. Germline-derived CDR1 and CDR2 are SGHTA and FQGNSA. The CDR3, as DNA: TGTGCCAGCAGCTCCCGGCTCCTCGGGTTCGAGCAGTACTTC. Translation gives CASSSRLLGFEQYF. The full variable domain, completed using reference TRBV7-2 and TRBJ2-7, is GAGVSQSPSNKVTEKGKDVELRCDPISGHTALYWYRQSLGQGLEFLIYFQGNSAPDKSGLPSDRFSAERTGGSVSTLTIQRTQQEDSAVYLCASSSRLLGFEQYFGPGTRLTVT.

This clonotype has just a few counts. The rearrangement uses TRBV19 and TRBJ2-7; no firm D call. The germline gives CDR1 LNHDA, CDR2 SQIVND (reference sequence). The CDR3 extends over 14 amino acids. With 5 bases removed from V and 1 base from J, the gap between germline ends came to 12 bases. The CDR3 nucleotides read TGTGCCAGTAGTTTGGCAGTCATTTCCTACGAGCAGTACTTC. Residues: CASSLAVISYEQYF.

This sequence joins TRBV20-1 and TRBJ1-1; the D is unclear. The CDR3 sequence is 13 residues long. V was clipped by 0 bases and J by 6 bases, with 11 bases between them. Germline assignment: CDR1 DFQATT and CDR2 SNEGSKA (reference sequence). The CDR3 loop reads CSARDEEVAEAFF. The DNA for the CDR3 is TGCAGTGCTAGAGATGAAGAGGTGGCTGAAGCTTTCTTT.

In this sample, this clonotype turned up many times. The genes are TRBV2 and TRBJ1-1; TRBD1 aligns across 7 bases. Per the germline V gene, CDR1 is SNHLY and CDR2 is FYNNEI. The CDR3 sequence is 14 residues long. V lost 7 bases to trimming and J lost 3 bases; unmatched junction nucleotides: 8. The chain's CDR3 is CASTQSGGYTEAFF. The CDR3 coding sequence is TGTGCCAGCACCCAATCAGGGGGGTACACTGAAGCTTTCTTT.

This clonotype has a count of ten or more. The chain combines TRBV2 with TRBJ1-2; tentatively, D is TRBD1 (5 bases). CDR3 size: 13 residues. V was trimmed by 6 bases and J by 13 bases, leaving 21 bases between them. Germline CDR1 is SNHLY and CDR2 is FYNNEI. CDR3 coding DNA: TGTGCCAGCAGCGCGACACAGGATTCAGGATCCACCTTC. This gives the protein CASSATQDSGSTF.

This clonotype was counted a few times. The chain combines TRBV7-9 with TRBJ1-4; TRBD1 is a possible D gene (5 bases). The CDR3 has 18 amino acids. CDR1 SEHNR and CDR2 FQNEAQ come from the germline V gene (reference sequence). The V end was cut by 1 base, the J end by 8 bases, with 23 bases between. In DNA, the CDR3 is TGTGCCAGCAGCTTAGAAACGGGGGAAGCTGGGTATGACGAAAAACTGTTTTTT. Translated, it gives CASSLETGEAGYDEKLFF.

This clonotype appeared a few times. The chain has TRBV9 and TRBJ1-2; perhaps TRBD1 as D (6 bases). The CDR3 covers 13 residues. Deletions cut 2 bases from V and 5 bases from J, with 10 bases between. Germline CDR1 SGDLS, CDR2 YYNGEE. This CDR3 is CASSVAGEYGYTF. The CDR3 DNA reads TGTGCCAGCAGCGTTGCAGGGGAGTATGGCTACACCTTC.

V and J are TRBV9 and TRBJ2-2; D perhaps matches TRBD1 (6 bases). The V gene lost 3 bases and the J gene lost 7 bases, with 16 bases spanning the gap. CDR3 length: 15 amino acids. Germline CDR1 is SGDLS and CDR2 is YYNGEE. The CDR3 DNA follows: TGTGCCAGCAGCGATAGCGTGGGGGCTGGCGGGGAGCTGTTTTTT. This gives the protein CASSDSVGAGGELFF.

This clonotype was observed a handful of times. The chain combines TRBV20-1 with TRBJ1-6, with D tentatively TRBD1 (5 bases). The germline V gene has CDR1 DFQATT and CDR2 SNEGSKA (reference sequence). The CDR3 has 15 amino acids. Trimming removed 5 bases from V and 7 bases from J, with 18 bases in between. CDR3: CSAPRGVQMNSPLHF. In DNA, the CDR3 is TGCAGTGCTCCTCGGGGGGTCCAGATGAATTCACCCCTCCACTTT.

This clonotype occurred a few times. This chain connects TRBV11-3 to TRBJ1-2; D unclear. Germline V CDR1 and CDR2: SGHNT, YENEEA. Trimming removed 5 bases at V and 2 bases at J, with 9 bases between. The length of the CDR3 is 13 residues. CDR3 nucleotide sequence: TGTGCCAGCAGCGATGGCTCGAACTATGGCTACACCTTC. Protein sequence: CASSDGSNYGYTF. The full variable domain, its missing parts supplied by reference TRBV11-3 and TRBJ1-2, is EAGVVQSPRYKIIEKKQPVAFWCNPISGHNTLYWYLQNLGQGPELLIRYENEEAVDDSQLPKDRFSAERLKGVDSTLKIQPAELGDSAVYLCASSDGSNYGYTFGSGTRLTVV.

This clonotype was counted at least ten times. The V call is TRBV28, the J call TRBJ2-7, with D perhaps TRBD1 (6 bases). The germline CDR1 and CDR2 sequences are MDHEN and SYDVKM. The ends were cut back, 7 bases at V and 2 bases at J, with 15 bases in the middle. The CDR3 extends over 14 amino acids. This chain's CDR3 is CASMFFRGPYEQYF. CDR3 nucleotide sequence: TGTGCCAGCATGTTCTTCAGGGGACCCTACGAGCAGTACTTC.

There are many counts of this clonotype. A much larger clone lies one base from this, so it may be a read error. The chain links TRBV12-3 or TRBV12-4 to TRBJ2-2; D unresolved. V lost 6 bases, J lost 0 bases, and 5 bases lay in between. This CDR3 spans 13 amino acids. The CDR3, as DNA: TGTGCCAGCAGAAGGGCGAACACCGGGGAGCTGTTTTTT. Protein product: CASRRANTGELFF.

The rearrangement uses TRBV11-3 and TRBJ1-1, with D unresolved. Deletions cut 2 bases from V and 5 bases from J, with 9 bases between. The CDR3 is 13 amino acids. The germline V gene has CDR1 SGHNT and CDR2 YENEEA. CDR3 DNA sequence: TGTGCCAGCAGCTTACTCCTCGGGACTGAAGCTTTCTTT. It translates to CASSLLLGTEAFF.

In its sample, this clonotype was seen once. The chain combines TRBV10-3 with TRBJ2-5, with no clear D. The CDR3 extends over 12 amino acids. V was trimmed by 8 bases and J by 4 bases, leaving 11 bases between them. Looked up from germline, CDR1 is ENHRY and CDR2 is SYGVKD. CDR3 amino acids: CAIGVVPETQYF. CDR3 DNA sequence: TGTGCCATCGGGGTGGTCCCAGAGACCCAGTACTTC.

The CDR3: CASSARQNTGELFF. Written as DNA, the CDR3 is TGTGCCAGCAGCGCCCGACAGAACACCGGGGAGCTGTTTTTT. The chain links TRBV14 to TRBJ2-2; D is undetermined. The CDR3 runs 14 residues. Germline assignment: CDR1 SGHDN and CDR2 FVKESK. V lost 5 bases to trimming and J lost 1 base, with 8 bases between them.

V is TRBV29-1 and J is TRBJ2-2; perhaps TRBD2 as D (5 bases). The germline V gene encodes CDR1 SQVTM and CDR2 ANQGSEA. V lost 3 bases to trimming and J lost 1 base, with 6 bases between them. The CDR3 runs 13 residues. The CDR3 bases are TGCAGCGTTGATAGCGAGAACACCGGGGAGCTGTTTTTT. This gives the protein CSVDSENTGELFF.

Many counts were recorded for this clonotype. CDR3 nucleotide sequence: TGTGCCAGCAGTCTGACAGTTGACTATGGCTACACCTTC. It translates to CASSLTVDYGYTF. The chain links TRBV7-2 to TRBJ1-2; perhaps TRBD1 as D (5 bases). V lost 6 bases to trimming and J lost 3 bases, with 11 bases between them. Germline-derived CDR1 and CDR2 are SGHTA and FQGNSA. The CDR3 has 13 amino acids. Using reference TRBV7-2 and TRBJ1-2 for the parts outside the CDR3, the full variable domain is GAGVSQSPSNKVTEKGKDVELRCDPISGHTALYWYRQSLGQGLEFLIYFQGNSAPDKSGLPSDRFSAERTGGSVSTLTIQRTQQEDSAVYLCASSLTVDYGYTFGSGTRLTVV.

This clonotype showed up many times. V usage is TRBV28 and J usage is TRBJ1-5, with 8 bases matching TRBD1. Germline trimming cut 8 bases from V and 1 base from J; bases unmatched to any gene: 7. The CDR3 extends over 15 amino acids. The germline V gene has CDR1 MDHEN and CDR2 SYDVKM. Here the CDR3 reads CASFRQGASNQPQHF. DNA for the CDR3: TGTGCCAGCTTTCGGCAGGGGGCCAGCAATCAGCCCCAGCATTTT.

There are many counts of this clonotype. The chain recombines TRBV20-1 with TRBJ1-5; D remains unclear. CDR1 and CDR2 (germline): DFQATT, SNEGSKA (reference sequence). This CDR3 comprises 13 residues. Trimming took 5 bases from V and 2 from J, leaving 10 bases between them. CDR3 nucleotide sequence: TGCAGTGCTCGGTCCGGAGGCAATCAGCCCCAGCATTTT. It codes for CSARSGGNQPQHF.

With regard to this clonotype: Since a much larger clone is just one base distant, this may be a read error. The conserved final phenylalanine or tryptophan is absent from the CDR3, which likely points to a read error. This chain connects TRBV7-9 to TRBJ1-1; 7 positions match TRBD1. The CDR3 runs 18 residues. J gave up 3 bases and V 5 bases, and 18 bases lay outside the gene matches. Germline lookup yields CDR1 SEHNR and CDR2 FQNEAQ (reference sequence). The CDR3 region is CASSTYTGTATGDTEAFL. The CDR3 nucleotides read TGTGCCAGCAGCACGTACACCGGGACAGCTACCGGGGACACTGAAGCTTTCCTT.

This rearrangement joins TRBV30 to TRBJ1-6; D call uncertain. With 2 bases removed from V and 7 bases from J, the gap between germline ends came to 15 bases. This CDR3 is built from 15 residues. The V gene's germline CDR1 is GTSNPN and CDR2 SVGIG (reference sequence). CDR3 in DNA: TGTGCCTGGAGTTCGTCTGGTGGGTGGAATTCACCCCTCCACTTT. Encoded protein: CAWSSSGGWNSPLHF.

Only a few counts were recorded for this clonotype. The chain couples TRBV6-5 to TRBJ2-2; tentatively, D is TRBD1 (5 bases). V shed 0 bases and J shed 2 bases, with 10 bases lying between them. The CDR3 covers 16 residues. Germline CDR1 reads MNHEY; CDR2 reads SVGAGI. CDR3 in DNA: TGTGCCAGCAGTTACTCTAGGACAATCAACACCGGGGAGCTGTTTTTT. Encoded protein: CASSYSRTINTGELFF.

The V and J genes are TRBV5-1 and TRBJ2-1, with D perhaps TRBD2 (6 bases). Germline V gene sequence: CDR1 SGHRS, CDR2 YFSETQ. V dropped 4 bases and J dropped 9 bases, with 17 bases sitting between them. The CDR3 length is 14 residues. DNA for the CDR3: TGCGCCAGCAGCCGCGGGACGGCCTTTGGTGAGCAGTTCTTC. Its protein is CASSRGTAFGEQFF.

The CDR3 spells CASSTTLTTTNYGYTF. For the CDR3, the DNA is TGTGCCAGTAGTACGACTTTGACGACAACTAACTATGGCTACACCTTC. The chain links TRBV19 to TRBJ1-2; D remains unclear. The V and J ends lost 4 bases and 0 bases respectively, with 15 bases between them. Germline V lookup: CDR1 LNHDA, CDR2 SQIVND (reference sequence). This CDR3 contains 16 residues.

This clonotype was counted ten times or more. This chain links TRBV12-3 or TRBV12-4 with TRBJ2-5; D ambiguous. The CDR3 sequence is 13 residues long. Trimming stripped 5 bases from V and 3 bases from J, with 10 bases between. The CDR3 bases are TGTGCCAGCAGTATCGACGGAGAAGAGACCCAGTACTTC. Protein sequence: CASSIDGEETQYF.